The next 10 T cell receptor beta chains were all read from a single sample in a study of blood T cell repertoires in COVID-19. Method: immunoSEQ multiplex PCR; TCRdb's copy keeps in-frame clones and lacks some. Among about 150,000 clones listed, around 81% were seen once. Sequencing was performed on peripheral blood. The source of these receptors is a man aged 60 to 69 with active or convalescent COVID-19.

The V call is TRBV6-2 or TRBV6-3, the J call TRBJ2-7; no reliable D call. This CDR3 contains 14 residues. The germline V gene has CDR1 MNHEY and CDR2 SVGEGT. Trimming cost V 4 bases and J 1 base, with 11 bases left between them. CDR3 loop: CASSSIQKSYEQYF. In DNA, the CDR3 is TGTGCCAGCAGTTCGATCCAGAAGTCCTACGAGCAGTACTTC.

The chain is built from TRBV11-2 and TRBJ2-7, with 8 bases aligning to TRBD2. Per germline, CDR1 SGHAT and CDR2 FQNNGV. Trimming took 5 bases from V and 0 from J; bases not matched to a gene: 9. The CDR3 is made up of 16 amino acids. CDR3 region: CASSQSGGRPSYEQYF. The CDR3 DNA is TGTGCCAGCAGCCAGAGCGGGGGAAGGCCCTCCTACGAGCAGTACTTC. The full variable domain, rest sourced from reference TRBV11-2 and TRBJ2-7, is EAGVAQSPRYKIIEKRQSVAFWCNPISGHATLYWYQQILGQGPKLLIQFQNNGVVDDSQLPKDRFSAERLKGVDSTLKIQPAKLEDSAVYLCASSQSGGRPSYEQYFGPGTRLTVT.

This clone was counted only a few times. The CDR3 DNA is TGTGCCACCAGCAGTCCGGCTAGCGGGCGGAGGGAGACCCAGTACTTC. Its protein is CATSSPASGRRETQYF. The chain uses TRBV15 and TRBJ2-5; 8 bases are a match to TRBD2. Germline lookup yields CDR1 LNHNV and CDR2 YYDKDF (reference sequence). Trimming cost V 3 bases and J 5 bases; bases outside gene matches: 11. This CDR3 is 16 amino acids long.

This clone was seen a handful of times. V gene TRBV16 combines with J gene TRBJ2-7; D gene ambiguous. CDR1 and CDR2 (germline): KGHSY, FQNENV. Trimming took 0 bases from V and 2 from J, leaving 2 bases between them. The CDR3 runs to 12 residues. CDR3 residues: CASSQSAYEQYF. Here the CDR3 DNA reads TGTGCCAGCAGCCAATCCGCCTACGAGCAGTACTTC.

The chain links TRBV25-1 to TRBJ2-5; possible D gene TRBD2, 6 bases. This CDR3 comprises 14 residues. Germline V CDR1 and CDR2: MGHDK, SYGVNS. Between the trimmed V and J ends, which lost 1 base and 4 bases, there was a span of 10 bases. In DNA, the CDR3 is TGTGCCAGCAGTGAATCCCCCGGGGGAGAGACCCAGTACTTC. As protein: CASSESPGGETQYF.

The CDR3 region has the DNA TGCGCCAGCAGCTTGGCCCCCCGAGACGAGCAGTACTTC. Its translation is CASSLAPRDEQYF. This chain joins TRBV5-1 and TRBJ2-7; D unclear. This CDR3 contains 13 residues. Trimming took off 0 bases at V and 5 bases at J, with 9 bases between the two ends. From germline, CDR1 is SGHRS and CDR2 YFSETQ.

The CDR3 sequence: CASSARRGTVNTEAFF. The CDR3 nucleotides are TGTGCCAGCAGCGCCCGTCGGGGGACAGTGAACACTGAAGCTTTCTTT. The rearrangement links TRBV9 to TRBJ1-1, with 7 bases aligning to TRBD1. V gave up 3 bases and J gave up 0 bases; unmatched junction bases: 8. The CDR3 spans 16 residues. From germline, CDR1 is SGDLS and CDR2 YYNGEE.

This chain joins TRBV27 and TRBJ2-7; 9 bases are a match to TRBD2. The germline gives CDR1 MNHEY, CDR2 SMNVEV (reference sequence). V was pared by 5 bases and J by 6 bases, with 8 bases of the junction left unmatched. The CDR3 sequence is 14 residues long. This chain's CDR3 is CASSRGLAAREQYF. In nucleotides, the CDR3 is TGTGCCAGCAGTCGGGGACTAGCCGCCCGCGAGCAGTACTTC.

The chain couples TRBV7-8 to TRBJ2-3; no reliable D call. The V end was cut by 2 bases, the J end by 9 bases, with 6 bases between. Germline values: CDR1 SGHVS, CDR2 FQNEAQ. This CDR3 is 11 amino acids long. Here the CDR3 reads CASSLSRTQYF. The CDR3 coding sequence is TGTGCCAGCAGCTTATCCCGGACGCAGTATTTT.

The chain carries TRBV11-1 and TRBJ2-3, with TRBD2 matching over 9 bases. Losses at the gene ends were 5 bases for V and 4 bases for J; bases not matched to a gene: 10. CDR3 length: 16 residues. Per the germline V gene, CDR1 is SGHAT and CDR2 is FQDESV (reference sequence). The CDR3 loop is CASSQTLGLAADTQYF. CDR3 nucleotides: TGTGCCAGCAGCCAAACCCTGGGACTAGCAGCAGATACGCAGTATTTT.